This T cell receptor (beta chain) was identified in a study of OX40 agonist ivuxolimab in advanced cancers. Study-level background: Patients in the trial were receiving intravenous ivuxolimab every 2 weeks, at doses of 0.01 to 10 mg/kg. Partial responses occurred in Three dose-escalation patients, one with hepatocellular carcinoma and two with cutaneous melanoma.

Overall study findings and caveats: Normalized expansion of T-cell clones was also low for some nonresponders.

Produced via immunoSEQ multiplex PCR; TCRdb's table is partial and in-frame only. The sample has around 54,000 clones, under 95% seen once. About this clone: The antigen remains unidentified.

The starting material was CD4+ or CD8+ T cells sorted from blood, obtained in a trial of the OX40 agonist ivuxolimab. This clonotype was obtained from an adult with an advanced solid tumor such as melanoma, head and neck, liver or kidney cancer.

DNA for the CDR3: TGTGCCAGTAGAGGACACGGGACTAGCGGGGCGAATGAGCAGTTCTTC. Protein product: CASRGHGTSGANEQFF. The J gene is TRBJ2-1, the V gene TRBV19; 13 nucleotides agree with TRBD2. This CDR3 spans 16 amino acids. Germline-derived CDR1 and CDR2 are LNHDA and SQIVND (reference sequence). V trimming: 6 bases; J trimming: 7 bases; junction bases outside the gene matches: 9.